This paragraph covers one TCR beta chain sequence. Given a much more abundant clone one base away, this may be a read error. Patients aged 18 to 65 had newly diagnosed hyperthyroidism that had lasted under 2 months. In making diagnoses, clinical symptoms, serum thyroxine and TRAb, thyroid ultrasound and orbital computed tomography were all used. Drawn at first hyperthyroidism diagnosis, the blood sample preceded any ophthalmopathy symptoms. The source of the PBMCs was 10 ml of fresh peripheral blood. The CDR3 extends over 15 amino acids. CDR1 and CDR2 from the germline V gene are SGDLS and YYNGEE. With 0 bases removed from V and 7 bases from J, the gap between germline ends came to 17 bases. This sample was included in a study of T cells in Graves' hyperthyroidism and ophthalmopathy. Amplification yielded TCR beta CDR3 regions, with RNA transcripts as the source. In the first-round RT-PCR of the TCR CDR3, the HTBI primer set was used. TCRdb passed the multiplex PCR reads through MiXCR, listing each CDR3 protein once. The sample shows around 400,000 distinct CDR3 sequences, about 15% of them seen only once.

The chain links TRBV9 to TRBJ2-7, with D possibly TRBD2 on 6 matching bases. This sequence was found in a woman younger than 35 with Graves' hyperthyroidism that later progressed to Graves' ophthalmopathy. Input material: blood. The CDR3 spells CASSVGLASYNEQYF. Here the CDR3 DNA reads TGTGCCAGCAGCGTAGGCCTAGCGTCATACAATGAGCAGTACTTC.